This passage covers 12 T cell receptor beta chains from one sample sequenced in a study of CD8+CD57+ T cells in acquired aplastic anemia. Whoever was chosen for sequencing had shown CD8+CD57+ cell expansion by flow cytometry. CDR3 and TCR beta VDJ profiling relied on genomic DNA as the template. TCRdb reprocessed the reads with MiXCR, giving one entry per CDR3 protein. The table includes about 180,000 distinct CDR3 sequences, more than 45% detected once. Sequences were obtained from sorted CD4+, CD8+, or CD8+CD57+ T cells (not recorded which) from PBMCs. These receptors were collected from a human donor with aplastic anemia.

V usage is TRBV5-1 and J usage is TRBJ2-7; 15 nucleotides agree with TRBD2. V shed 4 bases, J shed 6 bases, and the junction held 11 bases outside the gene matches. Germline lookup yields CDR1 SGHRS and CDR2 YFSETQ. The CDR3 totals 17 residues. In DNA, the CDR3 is TGCGCCAGCAGCACGTCGCCGGGACTAGCGGGGGGTCCCGAGCAGTACTTC. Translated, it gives CASSTSPGLAGGPEQYF. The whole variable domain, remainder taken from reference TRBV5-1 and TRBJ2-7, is KAGVTQTPRYLIKTRGQQVTLSCSPISGHRSVSWYQQTPGQGLQFLFEYFSETQRNKGNFPGRFSGRQFSNSRSEMNVSTLELGDSALYLCASSTSPGLAGGPEQYFGPGTRLTVT.

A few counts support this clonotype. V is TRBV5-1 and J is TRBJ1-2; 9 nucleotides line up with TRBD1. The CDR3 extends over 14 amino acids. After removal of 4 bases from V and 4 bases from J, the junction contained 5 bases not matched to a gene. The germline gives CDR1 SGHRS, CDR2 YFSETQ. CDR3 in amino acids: CASSVQGQGYGYTF. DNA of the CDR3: TGCGCCAGCAGCGTACAGGGACAGGGCTATGGCTACACCTTC. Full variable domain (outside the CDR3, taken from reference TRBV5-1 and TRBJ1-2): KAGVTQTPRYLIKTRGQQVTLSCSPISGHRSVSWYQQTPGQGLQFLFEYFSETQRNKGNFPGRFSGRQFSNSRSEMNVSTLELGDSALYLCASSVQGQGYGYTFGSGTRLTVV.

The CDR3 region is CASSGEGGGYTF. CDR3 DNA: TGTGCCAGCAGTGGGGAGGGGGGTGGCTACACCTTC. The chain recombines TRBV7-9 with TRBJ1-2, with D perhaps matching TRBD1 (6 bases). Germline V CDR1 and CDR2: SEHNR, FQNEAQ (reference sequence). This CDR3 is 12 amino acids long. Trimming took 6 bases from V and 7 from J, leaving 12 bases between them.

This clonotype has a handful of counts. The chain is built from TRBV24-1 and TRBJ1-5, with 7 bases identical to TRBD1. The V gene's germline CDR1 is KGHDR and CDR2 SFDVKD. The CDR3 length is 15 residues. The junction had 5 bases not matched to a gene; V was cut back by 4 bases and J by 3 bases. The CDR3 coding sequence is TGTGCCACCAGTGAAGGGACAGTGCTCAATCAGCCCCAGCATTTT. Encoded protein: CATSEGTVLNQPQHF.

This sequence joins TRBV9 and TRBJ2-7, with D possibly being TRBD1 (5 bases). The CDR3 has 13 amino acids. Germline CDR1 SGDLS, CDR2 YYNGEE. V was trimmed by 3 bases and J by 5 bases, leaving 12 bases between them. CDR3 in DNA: TGTGCCAGCAGCGGGGGCCTTCCTAACGAGCAGTACTTC. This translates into CASSGGLPNEQYF.

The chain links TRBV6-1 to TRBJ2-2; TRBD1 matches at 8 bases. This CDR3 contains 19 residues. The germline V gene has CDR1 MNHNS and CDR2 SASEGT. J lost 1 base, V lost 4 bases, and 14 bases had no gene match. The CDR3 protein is CASSALMMKGTGNTGELFF. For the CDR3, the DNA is TGTGCCAGCAGTGCTCTCATGATGAAAGGGACAGGGAACACCGGGGAGCTGTTTTTT.

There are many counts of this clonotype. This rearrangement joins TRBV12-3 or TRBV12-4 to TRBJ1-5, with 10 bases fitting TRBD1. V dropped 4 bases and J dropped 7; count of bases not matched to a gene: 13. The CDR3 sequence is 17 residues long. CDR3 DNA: TGTGCCAGCAGTTCCGCGACAGGGGGCCGATTTTTGCAGCCCCAGCATTTT. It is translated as CASSSATGGRFLQPQHF.

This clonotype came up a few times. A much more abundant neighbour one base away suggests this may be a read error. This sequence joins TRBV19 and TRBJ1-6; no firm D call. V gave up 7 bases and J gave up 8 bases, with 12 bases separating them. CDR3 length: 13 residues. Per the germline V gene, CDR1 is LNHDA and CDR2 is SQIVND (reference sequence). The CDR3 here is CASTYTRDSPLHF. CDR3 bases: TGTGCCAGTACCTATACTAGGGATTCACCCCTCCACTTT.

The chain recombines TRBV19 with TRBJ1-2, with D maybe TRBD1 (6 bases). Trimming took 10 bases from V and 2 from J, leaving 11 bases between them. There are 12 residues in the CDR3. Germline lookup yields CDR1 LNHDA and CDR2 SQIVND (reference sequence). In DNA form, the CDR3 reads TGTGCCACGCGTGACAGGAACTATGGCTACACCTTC. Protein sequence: CATRDRNYGYTF.

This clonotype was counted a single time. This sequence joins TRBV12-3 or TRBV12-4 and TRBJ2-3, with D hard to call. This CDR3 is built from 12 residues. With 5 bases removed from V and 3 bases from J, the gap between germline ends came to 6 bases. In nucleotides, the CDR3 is TGTGCCAGCAGTCACGGTACAGATACGCAGTATTTT. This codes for CASSHGTDTQYF.

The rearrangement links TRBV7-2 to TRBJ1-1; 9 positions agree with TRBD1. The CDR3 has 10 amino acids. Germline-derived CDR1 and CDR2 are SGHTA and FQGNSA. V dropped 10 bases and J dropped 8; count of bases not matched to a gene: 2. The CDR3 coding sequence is TGTGCCATCGGACAGGGGGAAGCTTTCTTT. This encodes CAIGQGEAFF.

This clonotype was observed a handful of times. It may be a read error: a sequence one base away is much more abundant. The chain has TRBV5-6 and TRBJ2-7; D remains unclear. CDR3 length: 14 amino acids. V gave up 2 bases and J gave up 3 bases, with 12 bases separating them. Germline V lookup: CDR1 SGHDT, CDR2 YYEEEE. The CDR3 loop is CASSLDITIYEQYF. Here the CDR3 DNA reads TGTGCCAGCAGCTTAGACATAACCATCTACGAGCAGTACTTC.